This entry concerns a single T cell receptor (beta chain). Antigen unknown. This specimen belongs to a study of Tregs in tolerant kidney transplant recipients. Study-level points and caveats: Findings come from small patient numbers and require larger validation. Biological reproducibility was not directly addressed in this study. Activated donor B cell expansion appeared to reveal the most relevant donor-specific TCRbeta repertoire.

Unstimulated Tregs (CD4+CD25+CD127-) and CD4+CD25- non-Tregs were sorted from PBMCs. Assay: immunoSEQ multiplex PCR; the TCRdb copy retains only in-frame clones and omits some. The top ten hold roughly 4.7% of the sample, which has 80,000 to 90,000 clones, just over 90% seen once. The sample consisted of CD8+ T cells from blood. This TCR came from a human donor in good health.

CDR3: CASTPGTAYNEQFF. The CDR3 region has the DNA TGTGCCAGTACCCCCGGGACAGCCTACAATGAGCAGTTCTTC. The chain links TRBV19 to TRBJ2-1, with 7 bases aligning to TRBD1. Looked up from germline, CDR1 is LNHDA and CDR2 is SQIVND (reference sequence). Trimming removed 7 bases from V and 2 bases from J; junction bases left unmatched: 5. This CDR3 region has 14 residues.